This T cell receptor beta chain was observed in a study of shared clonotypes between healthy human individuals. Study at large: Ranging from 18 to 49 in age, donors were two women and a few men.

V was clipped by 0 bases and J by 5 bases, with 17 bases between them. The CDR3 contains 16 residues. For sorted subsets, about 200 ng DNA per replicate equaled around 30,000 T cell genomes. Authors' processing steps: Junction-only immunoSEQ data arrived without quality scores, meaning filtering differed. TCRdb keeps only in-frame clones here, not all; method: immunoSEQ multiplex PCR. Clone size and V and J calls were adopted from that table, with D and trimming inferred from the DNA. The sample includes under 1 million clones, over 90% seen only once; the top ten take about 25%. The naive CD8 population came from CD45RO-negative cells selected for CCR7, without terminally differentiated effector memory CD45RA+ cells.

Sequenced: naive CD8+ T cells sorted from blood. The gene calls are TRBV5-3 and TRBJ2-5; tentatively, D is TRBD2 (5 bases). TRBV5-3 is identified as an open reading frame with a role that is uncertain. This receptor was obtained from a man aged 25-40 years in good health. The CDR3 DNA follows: TGTGCCAGAAGCTTGGAGGCAGCGGCTCCGGGGGAGACCCAGTACTTC. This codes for CARSLEAAAPGETQYF.